One sample yielded the 20 T cell receptor beta chains listed below, sequenced in a study of blood T cell repertoires in COVID-19. Method: immunoSEQ multiplex PCR; TCRdb's copy keeps in-frame clones and lacks some. The profile shows approximately 150,000 clones, roughly 88% of them singletons. The sequencing sample was made of peripheral blood. Receptor source: a man in his 60s with active or convalescent COVID-19.

The gene calls are TRBV18 and TRBJ2-7, with 12 bases aligning to TRBD2. Trimming took 2 bases from V and 6 from J; bases not matched to a gene: 5. CDR1 KGHSH and CDR2 LQKENI come from the germline V gene. This CDR3 region has 15 residues. CDR3 nucleotide sequence: TGTGCCAGCTCACCAGGACTAGCGGGAATTTCCGAGCAGTACTTC. As protein: CASSPGLAGISEQYF.

The chain joins TRBV29-1 to TRBJ2-7; perhaps TRBD2 as D (5 bases). V lost 6 bases and J lost 4, with 16 bases in between. CDR1 and CDR2 (germline): SQVTM, ANQGSEA. There are 13 residues in the CDR3. The CDR3 DNA is TGCAGCGTCCTGACGGGTAGGACTTACGAGCAGTACTTC. It translates to CSVLTGRTYEQYF.

The chain recombines TRBV9 with TRBJ2-1, with 9 bases that match TRBD2. V dropped 3 bases and J dropped 3; count of bases not matched to a gene: 7. This CDR3 is built from 16 residues. Germline CDR1 reads SGDLS; CDR2 reads YYNGEE. The CDR3 region is CASSASGREGYNEQFF. CDR3 nucleotide sequence: TGTGCCAGCAGCGCGTCTGGGCGGGAGGGCTACAATGAGCAGTTCTTC.

This sequence joins TRBV7-8 and TRBJ2-7, with 10 bases that match TRBD2. This CDR3 is built from 15 residues. The germline V gene has CDR1 SGHVS and CDR2 FQNEAQ. V shed 4 bases, J shed 5 bases, and the junction held 8 bases outside the gene matches. Here the CDR3 reads CASSSLSGRPHEQYF. The DNA for the CDR3 is TGTGCCAGCAGCTCCCTTAGCGGGAGGCCCCACGAGCAGTACTTC.

This clone appeared once. The chain has TRBV15 and TRBJ2-7; a possible D gene is TRBD1 (7 bases). The V end was cut by 4 bases, the J end by 0 bases, with 16 bases between. Looked up from germline, CDR1 is LNHNV and CDR2 is YYDKDF (reference sequence). This CDR3 has 16 amino acids. The chain's CDR3 is CATSKEGAESSYEQYF. CDR3 bases: TGTGCCACCAGCAAGGAGGGGGCCGAGAGCTCCTACGAGCAGTACTTC.

This clone has a single count. The rearrangement links TRBV18 to TRBJ2-6, with a tentative D call TRBD2 (5 bases). CDR3 length: 18 amino acids. Germline loops: CDR1 KGHSH, CDR2 LQKENI. The V and J ends lost 0 bases and 0 bases respectively, with 12 bases between them. CDR3 residues: CASSPPGRLLSGANVLTF. CDR3 DNA: TGTGCCAGCTCACCACCCGGCAGACTACTCTCTGGGGCCAACGTCCTGACTTTC. Full variable domain (remainder filled in from reference TRBV18 and TRBJ2-6): NAGVMQNPRHLVRRRGQEARLRCSPMKGHSHVYWYRQLPEEGLKFMVYLQKENIIDESGMPKERFSAEFPKEGPSILRIQQVVRGDSAAYFCASSPPGRLLSGANVLTFGAGSRLTVL.

V gene TRBV19 combines with J gene TRBJ1-5; tentative D call: TRBD1 (6 bases). The CDR3 runs 15 residues. Germline loops: CDR1 LNHDA, CDR2 SQIVND (reference sequence). The V end lost 8 bases, the J end lost 4 bases, and 18 bases lay between the germline ends. CDR3 amino acids: CASSDSLDGNQPQHF. CDR3 bases: TGTGCCAGTTCGGACAGCCTTGACGGGAATCAGCCCCAGCATTTT.

V and J are TRBV24-1 and TRBJ2-5; 11 nucleotides agree with TRBD1. Trimming at V came to 3 bases and at J to 1 base, leaving 3 bases not matched to a gene. In germline, CDR1 is KGHDR, CDR2 SFDVKD. This CDR3 has 16 residues. DNA of the CDR3: TGTGCCACCAGTGATCGGACAGGGGGCTTCCAAGAGACCCAGTACTTC. It encodes CATSDRTGGFQETQYF.

The chain couples TRBV9 to TRBJ2-6; the D is unclear. The ends were cut back, 0 bases at V and 0 bases at J, with 7 bases in the middle. Germline CDR1 reads SGDLS; CDR2 reads YYNGEE. CDR3 length equals 16 residues. CDR3 region: CASSVESYSGANVLTF. CDR3 DNA sequence: TGTGCCAGCAGCGTAGAGAGTTACTCTGGGGCCAACGTCCTGACTTTC.

The chain couples TRBV30 to TRBJ1-3, with D unresolved. The V end was cut by 1 base, the J end by 0 bases, with 10 bases between. Germline CDR1 and CDR2: GTSNPN and SVGIG (reference sequence). The CDR3 has 15 residues. The chain's CDR3 is CAWSAGLNSGNTIYF. In DNA, the CDR3 is TGTGCCTGGAGTGCAGGACTCAACTCTGGAAACACCATATATTTT.

This chain links TRBV6-5 with TRBJ1-5, with TRBD1 matching 9 bases. The CDR3 has 15 residues. V was pared by 6 bases and J by 4 bases, with 7 bases of the junction left unmatched. Germline V gene sequence: CDR1 MNHEY, CDR2 SVGAGI. The CDR3 DNA follows: TGTGCCAGCAGCCGCACAGGGGGCGCGAATCAGCCCCAGCATTTT. Its protein product is CASSRTGGANQPQHF.

V usage is TRBV19 and J usage is TRBJ1-2, with 8 bases that match TRBD1. The CDR3 has 14 amino acids. The V segment lost 7 bases and the J segment 2 bases; nucleotides outside the gene matches: 6. Looked up from germline, CDR1 is LNHDA and CDR2 is SQIVND (reference sequence). CDR3 loop: CASTRTGLNYGYTF. In nucleotides, the CDR3 is TGTGCCAGTACACGGACAGGGCTCAACTATGGCTACACCTTC.

The chain recombines TRBV18 with TRBJ2-7; weak D call: TRBD1 (6 bases). The CDR3 consists of 13 residues. Germline loops: CDR1 KGHSH, CDR2 LQKENI. V lost 2 bases, J lost 6 bases, and 11 bases lay in between. CDR3 sequence: CASSPSGEGEQYF. The DNA for the CDR3 is TGTGCCAGCTCACCATCAGGGGAAGGCGAGCAGTACTTC.

The rearrangement joins TRBV7-3 to TRBJ2-2; 7 positions agree with TRBD1. Germline-derived CDR1 and CDR2 are SGHTA and FQGTGA. With 5 bases clipped from V and 5 bases from J, the junction kept 5 bases outside the gene matches. This CDR3 contains 14 residues. The CDR3: CASSPRQGTGELFF. The CDR3 bases are TGTGCCAGCAGCCCCCGACAGGGAACCGGGGAGCTGTTTTTT.

The chain has TRBV6-5 and TRBJ2-1; D possibly corresponds to TRBD2 (5 bases). V lost 6 bases and J 5 bases, leaving 17 bases between the germline ends. The CDR3 loop spans 15 amino acids. The germline gives CDR1 MNHEY, CDR2 SVGAGI. In nucleotides, the CDR3 is TGTGCCAGCAGGACGGACTGGATCCCCAACAATGAGCAGTTCTTC. This encodes CASRTDWIPNNEQFF.

This chain links TRBV7-9 with TRBJ1-1; maybe TRBD1 (6 bases). CDR3 length: 13 amino acids. Looked up from germline, CDR1 is SEHNR and CDR2 is FQNEAQ (reference sequence). Trimming took off 5 bases at V and 1 base at J, with 8 bases between the two ends. Here the CDR3 DNA reads TGTGCCAGCAGCCGGGGACAGAACACTGAAGCTTTCTTT. Translation: CASSRGQNTEAFF.

V usage is TRBV19 and J usage is TRBJ2-3; D might be TRBD1 (5 bases). The length of the CDR3 is 14 residues. Germline values: CDR1 LNHDA, CDR2 SQIVND (reference sequence). V dropped 5 bases and J dropped 2 bases, with 11 bases sitting between them. CDR3: CASSPRTTTDTQYF. The DNA of the CDR3 is TGTGCCAGTAGTCCAAGGACAACCACAGATACGCAGTATTTT.

The chain links TRBV6-5 to TRBJ1-6; D unclear. The CDR3 runs 16 residues. V lost 0 bases and J 8 bases, leaving 14 bases between the germline ends. The germline gives CDR1 MNHEY, CDR2 SVGAGI. The CDR3 coding sequence is TGTGCCAGCAGTTACTCGATGCTCCTTCGGGATTCACCCCTCCACTTT. Translation: CASSYSMLLRDSPLHF.

This clone was seen a few times. The chain has TRBV5-4 and TRBJ2-7; possible D gene TRBD1, 5 bases. The CDR3 is 14 residues long. CDR1 and CDR2 from the germline V gene are SGHNT and YYREEE (reference sequence). V was pared by 0 bases and J by 0 bases, with 7 bases between. The CDR3: CASSLGQSSYEQYF. Written as DNA, the CDR3 is TGTGCCAGCAGCTTGGGACAGAGCTCCTACGAGCAGTACTTC.

This chain links TRBV27 with TRBJ2-5; 7 bases map to TRBD1. This CDR3 comprises 14 residues. Trimming took 5 bases from V and 1 from J; bases not matched to a gene: 4. In germline, CDR1 is MNHEY, CDR2 SMNVEV (reference sequence). CDR3 sequence reads: CASSQHRGQETQYF. The CDR3 coding sequence is TGTGCCAGCAGTCAGCACAGGGGCCAAGAGACCCAGTACTTC.